These T cell receptor beta chains were read from a single sample in a study of Japanese encephalitis immunity and Zika vaccine responses. TCRdb reanalysed the 5' RACE reads using MiXCR and keeps one entry per CDR3 protein. The sample holds some 130 distinct CDR3 sequences, approximately 1.5% seen once. Sequencing used antigen-activated CD4+ T cells from blood, cultured, obtained during a Zika inactivated vaccine study. The receptors shown here come from an adult man who received an inactivated Zika virus vaccine. Each CDR3 is given with its conserved first and last residue. Fields, in order: clone size, V gene, D gene, J gene, CDR3 protein, CDR3 DNA. The D gene is left open where the match is weak. Clone size is given as once, few, many, or a class for an expanded clone.

>large|TRBV29-1|.|TRBJ2-1
CSVERGYNEQFF
TGCAGCGTTGAGCGGGGATACAATGAGCAGTTCTTC
>large|TRBV10-1|TRBD1|TRBJ1-1
CASSTGTGSTEAFF
TGCGCCAGCAGTACCGGGACAGGGAGCACTGAAGCTTTCTTT
>hyperexpanded|TRBV18|.|TRBJ2-1
CASTLDWGNEQFF
TGTGCCAGCACTTTAGACTGGGGCAATGAGCAGTTCTTC
>large|TRBV19|.|TRBJ2-2
CASSMDGNTGELFF
TGTGCCAGTAGTATGGATGGGAACACCGGGGAGCTGTTTTTT
>large|TRBV12-5|TRBD2|TRBJ2-1
CASGSLAGGDNEQFF
TGTGCTAGTGGTTCGCTAGCGGGGGGGGACAATGAGCAGTTCTTC
>medium-sized|TRBV12-3/TRBV12-4|.|TRBJ2-3
CASIRQGRTDTQYF
TGTGCCAGCATACGGCAGGGCCGCACAGATACGCAGTATTTT
>large|TRBV4-2|TRBD1|TRBJ2-7
CASSQGGTGGYEQYF
TGTGCCAGCAGCCAAGGTGGGACAGGGGGCTACGAGCAGTACTTC
>large|TRBV6-5|.|TRBJ1-1
CASSYSRSGLWGWRSTEAFF
TGTGCCAGCAGTTACTCGAGATCGGGTCTGTGGGGGTGGAGGTCCACTGAAGCTTTCTTT
>hyperexpanded|TRBV29-1|TRBD1|TRBJ1-2
CSVAGQTNYGYTF
TGCAGCGTTGCGGGACAGACTAACTATGGCTACACCTTC
>large|TRBV7-6|.|TRBJ1-1
CASSARAVPEAFF
TGTGCCAGCAGTGCGAGGGCCGTCCCTGAAGCTTTCTTT
>medium-sized|TRBV4-2|.|TRBJ2-2
CASSQSRGGNTGELFF
TGTGCCAGCAGCCAATCCCGAGGGGGGAACACCGGGGAGCTGTTTTTT
>few|TRBV11-2|.|TRBJ1-2
CASSLGGAGGFGYTF
TGTGCCAGCAGCTTAGGAGGTGCGGGGGGCTTTGGCTACACCTTC
>medium-sized|TRBV12-3/TRBV12-4|TRBD2|TRBJ2-7
CASSPGGASYEQYF
TGTGCCAGCAGTCCGGGGGGGGCAAGCTACGAGCAGTACTTC
>large|TRBV6-5|.|TRBJ2-7
CASGFLGSYEQYF
TGTGCCAGCGGCTTCCTCGGGTCCTACGAGCAGTACTTC
>large|TRBV5-4|.|TRBJ1-2
CASSWGTGGRWHRVYGYTF
TGTGCCAGCAGTTGGGGGACGGGCGGTCGTTGGCACCGGGTCTATGGCTACACCTTC
>medium-sized|TRBV9|.|TRBJ1-2
CASSVEGWVGFGGYTF
TGTGCCAGCAGCGTTGAAGGGTGGGTGGGGTTTGGGGGCTACACCTTC
>large|TRBV7-2|TRBD2|TRBJ2-3
CASSSSGGPRDTQYF
TGTGCCAGCAGCTCTAGCGGGGGGCCGAGGGATACGCAGTATTTT
>hyperexpanded|TRBV5-6|.|TRBJ1-6
CASSFDTPSPLHF
TGTGCCAGCAGCTTTGACACGCCATCACCCCTCCACTTT
>medium-sized|TRBV24-1|.|TRBJ2-7
CATSDGGEQYF
TGTGCCACCAGTGATGGGGGCGAGCAGTACTTC
>medium-sized|TRBV6-6|.|TRBJ1-4
CASSYAGATEKLFF
TGTGCCAGCAGTTACGCAGGGGCGACTGAAAAACTGTTTTTT
>medium-sized|TRBV7-9|.|TRBJ1-1
CASSMDWNTEAFF
TGTGCCAGCAGCATGGACTGGAACACTGAAGCTTTCTTT
>large|TRBV4-1|.|TRBJ2-7
CASSQEHHQQYF
TGCGCCAGCAGCCAAGAACACCACCAGCAGTACTTC
>medium-sized|TRBV27|.|TRBJ1-1
CASRPYPGNTEAFF
TGTGCCAGCCGACCATATCCAGGGAACACTGAAGCTTTCTTT
>large|TRBV5-4|.|TRBJ2-7
CASSLEPGPPRSQQYF
TGTGCCAGCAGCTTGGAACCGGGACCCCCGCGGTCCCAGCAGTACTTC
>large|TRBV11-2|.|TRBJ1-2
CASSQPGTAYGYTF
TGTGCCAGCAGCCAACCCGGGACGGCCTATGGCTACACCTTC
>medium-sized|TRBV4-2|TRBD2|TRBJ2-5
CASSQEPGGIRETQYF
TGTGCCAGCAGCCAAGAGCCGGGGGGGATCCGAGAGACCCAGTACTTC
>large|TRBV7-9|.|TRBJ1-3
CASSLDIDSSPIYF
TGTGCCAGCAGCTTAGATATTGACAGCTCCCCCATATATTTT
>large|TRBV6-5|.|TRBJ1-2
CASSYGRDYGYTF
TGTGCCAGCAGTTATGGGCGGGACTATGGCTACACCTTC
>large|TRBV20-1|.|TRBJ1-6
CSATKDSSYNSPLHF
TGCAGTGCTACCAAGGACAGTTCCTATAATTCACCCCTCCACTTT
>large|TRBV9|TRBD2|TRBJ2-2
CASSKGLAGLRIGGELFF
TGTGCCAGCAGCAAGGGACTAGCGGGTCTAAGGATAGGCGGGGAGCTGTTTTTT
>hyperexpanded|TRBV6-6|.|TRBJ1-2
CASLSTNGYTF
TGTGCCAGCCTTTCCACCAATGGCTACACCTTC
>medium-sized|TRBV20-1|.|TRBJ2-7
CSARVPGLYEQYF
TGCAGTGCTAGAGTCCCGGGACTCTACGAGCAGTACTTC
>medium-sized|TRBV20-1|TRBD2|TRBJ2-7
CSARAGAGVPYEQYF
TGCAGTGCTAGGGCTGGAGCGGGGGTTCCCTACGAGCAGTACTTC
>large|TRBV12-3/TRBV12-4|.|TRBJ1-2
CASSRESGLYGYTF
TGTGCCAGCAGCCGTGAATCTGGGCTCTATGGCTACACCTTC
>large|TRBV19|.|TRBJ2-7
CASRGTTYEQYF
TGTGCCAGTAGGGGCACGACCTACGAGCAGTACTTC
>large|TRBV28|.|TRBJ2-3
CASTTTDTQYF
TGTGCCAGCACGACCACAGATACGCAGTATTTT
>hyperexpanded|TRBV2|.|TRBJ2-1
CASRFENEQFF
TGTGCCAGCAGGTTCGAGAATGAGCAGTTCTTC
>large|TRBV19|TRBD1|TRBJ2-1
CASSPTGGIYNEQFF
TGTGCCAGTAGTCCCACAGGGGGCATTTACAATGAGCAGTTCTTC
>large|TRBV28|.|TRBJ1-1
CASSLSRSDEAFF
TGTGCCAGCAGTTTAAGTCGTAGTGATGAAGCTTTCTTT
>large|TRBV5-1|TRBD2|TRBJ2-3
CASSPTSGGATDTQYF
TGCGCCAGCAGCCCCACAAGCGGGGGGGCCACAGATACGCAGTATTTT
>large|TRBV12-3/TRBV12-4|TRBD2|TRBJ2-1
CASSGRVAGRNEQFF
TGTGCCAGCAGTGGAAGGGTAGCGGGGAGGAATGAGCAGTTCTTC
>hyperexpanded|TRBV2|.|TRBJ2-1
CASAHGPAREQFF
TGTGCCAGCGCCCACGGACCCGCCCGGGAGCAGTTCTTC
>large|TRBV4-2|TRBD2|TRBJ2-3
CASTLTGTSGGTDTQYF
TGTGCCAGCACCCTAACAGGGACTAGCGGGGGTACAGATACGCAGTATTTT
>large|TRBV25-1|TRBD1|TRBJ1-1
CASSLGGARGVTEAFF
TGTGCCAGCAGCCTAGGAGGGGCCAGGGGGGTTACTGAAGCTTTCTTT
>medium-sized|TRBV5-6|.|TRBJ2-3
CASSLLTGDTDTQYF
TGTGCCAGCAGCTTGCTTACGGGTGACACAGATACGCAGTATTTT
>medium-sized|TRBV7-2|.|TRBJ2-3
CASRASGTDTQYF
TGTGCCAGCAGGGCTAGCGGCACAGATACGCAGTATTTT
>medium-sized|TRBV20-1|.|TRBJ1-1
CSASPSRPTEAFF
TGCAGTGCTAGCCCCAGCCGCCCGACTGAAGCTTTCTTT
>large|TRBV7-3|TRBD2|TRBJ2-1
CASSLGAGGPGYNEQFF
TGTGCCAGCAGCTTAGGCGCGGGGGGGCCGGGATACAATGAGCAGTTCTTC
>hyperexpanded|TRBV6-2/TRBV6-3|TRBD1|TRBJ2-1
CASSKGQGAYNEQFF
TGTGCCAGCAGCAAAGGACAGGGGGCCTACAATGAGCAGTTCTTC
>large|TRBV2|TRBD2|TRBJ2-1
CASCRTSEAYNEQFF
TGTGCCAGCTGCCGGACTAGCGAAGCCTACAATGAGCAGTTCTTC